This T cell receptor beta chain was recovered during a study of blood T cell repertoires in COVID-19. Across the study: Donors in the United States, Italy and Spain gave samples during acute or convalescent COVID-19. T cells, B-cell-depleted T cells, or PBMCs provided the cDNA or gDNA that served as material.

J lost 3 bases, V lost 1 base, and 8 bases had no gene match. This CDR3 comprises 17 residues. CDR1 is LGHDT and CDR2 is YNNKEL in the germline V gene (reference sequence). In the authors' workflow: Amplified reference gene primers provided the basis for estimating nucleated cell counts. Produced via immunoSEQ multiplex PCR; TCRdb's table is partial and in-frame only. V and J calls and clone size follow that table, whereas D and trimming were derived from the DNA. The sample yields 70,000 to 85,000 clones, around 84% seen once. The clonotype was recovered from a woman of 80 years or more in a cohort sampled during active or convalescent COVID-19. The chain uses TRBV3-1 (or the pseudogene TRBV3-2) and TRBJ2-3; 9 bases are shared with TRBD2. Sequencing used peripheral blood. The CDR3 coding sequence is TGTGCCAGCAGCCAAGGCCGCCGGCTAGCGGGGACAGATACGCAGTATTTT. Translated, it gives CASSQGRRLAGTDTQYF.